This T cell receptor (beta chain) was captured in a study of blood T cell repertoires in COVID-19. In the original analysis: Reference gene primers were amplified, and this amplification served to estimate nucleated cell counts. TCRdb's table, derived via immunoSEQ multiplex PCR, lists solely in-frame clones and lacks some. V, J and clone size were drawn from that table, and D and trimming were deduced from the DNA. This table holds about 120,000 clones, 80% to 90% found once. Sequencing was performed on peripheral blood. The sequence was collected from a woman in her 70s with acute or convalescent COVID-19.

CDR3 coding DNA: TGTGCCAGCGGCAGATTTAATTCACCCCTCCACTTT. This translates into CASGRFNSPLHF. The gene calls are TRBV7-2 and TRBJ1-6; D uncertain. V lost 8 bases and J 6 bases, leaving 8 bases between the germline ends. This CDR3 spans 12 amino acids. Germline values: CDR1 SGHTA, CDR2 FQGNSA.